This TCR beta chain was retrieved from a study of identical twins. Study findings and constraints: Conclusions rested on cross-sectional statistics rather than following the same donors. Monozygotic twin pairs showed more out-of-frame TCR alpha sharing than models estimated.

Trimming pared 5 bases from V and 0 bases from J, leaving 17 bases between. Germline CDR1 is SGHVS and CDR2 is FNYEAQ. This CDR3 has 16 amino acids. Template switching added a universal primer site; cDNA carried unique molecular identifiers. TCRdb independently ran MiXCR on the 5' RACE reads; one entry per CDR3 protein. The repertoire holds about 720,000 distinct CDR3 sequences, with more than 6.5% as singletons. The sample holds a few counts of this clonotype. Its antigen remains unknown. This sample also belongs to another study, concerning yellow fever vaccine responses in identical twins. That publication notes: Convergence reportedly seemed to mark part of the twins' vaccine T cell response, with personalization marking the rest.

This sequence was found in a young woman in good health. This chain connects TRBV7-6 to TRBJ2-7; possible D gene TRBD1, 6 bases. Specimen: PBMCs. CDR3 nucleotide sequence: TGTGCCAGCAGCCTACGGGACACGCCTCTCTCCTACGAGCAGTACTTC. This translates into CASSLRDTPLSYEQYF.